This TCR beta chain was sequenced in a study of T cell changes during pregnancy in multiple sclerosis. Sequencing used immunoSEQ multiplex PCR; TCRdb keeps in-frame clones, though not all of them. The profile shows about 44,000 clones, 70% to 90% of them singletons. This TCR came from a female donor with multiple sclerosis, enrolled in a pregnancy study. The sequenced sample was CD4+ T cells from peripheral blood mononuclear cells, obtained after pregnancy.

In nucleotides, the CDR3 is TGCGCCAGCAGCTTGTACCAGGGGTCGACTGTGAACACTGAAGCTTTCTTT. As protein: CASSLYQGSTVNTEAFF. The chain uses TRBV5-1 and TRBJ1-1; a weak D match, TRBD1 (6 bases). V lost 1 base and J lost 0, with 16 bases in between. Germline assignment: CDR1 SGHRS and CDR2 YFSETQ. The CDR3 contains 17 residues. Drawing the rest from reference TRBV5-1 and TRBJ1-1, the complete variable domain is KAGVTQTPRYLIKTRGQQVTLSCSPISGHRSVSWYQQTPGQGLQFLFEYFSETQRNKGNFPGRFSGRQFSNSRSEMNVSTLELGDSALYLCASSLYQGSTVNTEAFFGQGTRLTVV.